The rows below give T cell receptor beta chains drawn from one sample of a study of cytomegalovirus exposure and HLA in healthy donors. Repertoires were generated with immunoSEQ multiplex PCR, while TCRdb's copy carries only in-frame clones and drops some. The sample has around 120,000 clones, 83% seen once. The source material was PBMCs. Source of these receptors: a girl aged 2 to 10 in good health and CMV-seronegative. The CDR3 runs from the conserved cysteine through the conserved F or W. The D gene is left open where the match is weak. Rows may omit the clone size; those that give it use once, few, many or a size class.

CDR3 DNA: TGTGCCAGCAGCTTGAGCCTGGGACAGGGATCTTACGAGCAGTACTTC
CDR3 protein: CASSLSLGQGSYEQYF
D gene: TRBD1
clone size: .
V gene: TRBV5-4
J gene: TRBJ2-7

CDR3 DNA: TGCGCCAGCTTCCCCTTGGGCAGCGGGAGACCGAATGAGCAGTTCTTC
CDR3 protein: CASFPLGSGRPNEQFF
D gene: TRBD2
clone size: .
V gene: TRBV5-1
J gene: TRBJ2-1

CDR3 DNA: TGTGCCACCAGCAGAGATCGGGGGGAATGGGACACCATATATTTT
CDR3 protein: CATSRDRGEWDTIYF
D gene: .
clone size: .
V gene: TRBV15
J gene: TRBJ1-3

CDR3 DNA: TGTGCCAGCAGCTTAACTCTGGCGGGAGCCCTGTTCTTC
CDR3 protein: CASSLTLAGALFF
D gene: TRBD2
clone size: .
V gene: TRBV7-3
J gene: TRBJ2-1

CDR3 DNA: TGCGCCAGCAGCCAGGACCAATCCCAGGGGCGTTCGTACAATGAGCAGTTCTTC
CDR3 protein: CASSQDQSQGRSYNEQFF
D gene: .
clone size: .
V gene: TRBV4-1
J gene: TRBJ2-1

CDR3 DNA: TGTGCCAGCAGTGAGGGGCCAGGCCCGCCACCTAACTATGGCTACACCTTC
CDR3 protein: CASSEGPGPPPNYGYTF
D gene: .
clone size: .
V gene: TRBV2
J gene: TRBJ1-2

CDR3 DNA: TGTGCCAGCAGCTTTGGACTAGCGGGGCCCTACGAGCAGTACTTC
CDR3 protein: CASSFGLAGPYEQYF
D gene: TRBD2
clone size: .
V gene: TRBV7-2
J gene: TRBJ2-7

CDR3 DNA: TGTGCCAGTAGTATCGGGGACTCTAAAGATACGCAGTATTTT
CDR3 protein: CASSIGDSKDTQYF
D gene: .
clone size: .
V gene: TRBV19
J gene: TRBJ2-3

CDR3 DNA: TGTGCCATCAGCGCCGGACAGGGGCAGAACGAGCAGTACTTC
CDR3 protein: CAISAGQGQNEQYF
D gene: TRBD1
clone size: few
V gene: TRBV10-3
J gene: TRBJ2-7

CDR3 DNA: TGTGCCAGCAGCTTATACAGGACGACCTACAATGAGCAGTTCTTC
CDR3 protein: CASSLYRTTYNEQFF
D gene: .
clone size: .
V gene: TRBV7-3
J gene: TRBJ2-1

CDR3 DNA: TGTGCCAGCAGTTTTTCCTTAAACGGGAACTCCTACGAGCAGTACTTC
CDR3 protein: CASSFSLNGNSYEQYF
D gene: .
clone size: .
V gene: TRBV28
J gene: TRBJ2-7

CDR3 DNA: TGTGCCAGCAGCCTATCGGGGGGAGGCGAAAAACTGTTTTTT
CDR3 protein: CASSLSGGGEKLFF
D gene: .
clone size: once
V gene: TRBV27
J gene: TRBJ1-4

CDR3 DNA: TGTGCCAGCTCGGGGGGGGCTAGCGGGAGTGAAGAGCAGTTCTTC
CDR3 protein: CASSGGASGSEEQFF
D gene: TRBD2
clone size: .
V gene: TRBV6-1
J gene: TRBJ2-1

CDR3 DNA: TGCGCCAGCAGCCAAGCTGCGTCCTACGAGCAGTACTTC
CDR3 protein: CASSQAASYEQYF
D gene: .
clone size: .
V gene: TRBV4-1
J gene: TRBJ2-7

CDR3 DNA: TGTGCCAGCAGTTCCTTGGGGGGGGTGAACACTGAAGCTTTCTTT
CDR3 protein: CASSSLGGVNTEAFF
D gene: .
clone size: .
V gene: TRBV27
J gene: TRBJ1-1

CDR3 DNA: TGTGCCAGCAGTCTTGCAGGGGGCTCAGGCGAGCAGTACTTC
CDR3 protein: CASSLAGGSGEQYF
D gene: TRBD1
clone size: .
V gene: TRBV27
J gene: TRBJ2-7

CDR3 DNA: TGCGCCACCTCTCTGGAGACCCAGTACTTC
CDR3 protein: CATSLETQYF
D gene: .
clone size: .
V gene: TRBV5-1
J gene: TRBJ2-5

CDR3 DNA: TGTGCCAGCAGTGAAGGGGCAGCGGGAGGGCCAACAGATACGCAGTATTTT
CDR3 protein: CASSEGAAGGPTDTQYF
D gene: TRBD2
clone size: .
V gene: TRBV6-1
J gene: TRBJ2-3

CDR3 DNA: TGTGCCAGCAGTTGGGCGGGAGGTCCCTACGAGCAGTACTTC
CDR3 protein: CASSWAGGPYEQYF
D gene: TRBD2
clone size: .
V gene: TRBV27
J gene: TRBJ2-7

CDR3 DNA: TGTGCCAGCAGTTCGGGTGGAGGTGAAGCTTTCTTT
CDR3 protein: CASSSGGGEAFF
D gene: .
clone size: .
V gene: TRBV6-5
J gene: TRBJ1-1

CDR3 DNA: TGTGCCAGTAGTATTCTAAGGGGGCTGGACACTGAAGCTTTCTTT
CDR3 protein: CASSILRGLDTEAFF
D gene: TRBD1
clone size: .
V gene: TRBV19
J gene: TRBJ1-1

CDR3 DNA: TGTGCCAGCAGCTTAGGGCGGGGGGGCTACGAGCAGTACTTC
CDR3 protein: CASSLGRGGYEQYF
D gene: TRBD2
clone size: .
V gene: TRBV7-2
J gene: TRBJ2-7

CDR3 DNA: TGTGCCAGCAGTGATAGACTAGCGTCGAACACAGATACGCAGTATTTT
CDR3 protein: CASSDRLASNTDTQYF
D gene: TRBD2
clone size: .
V gene: TRBV2
J gene: TRBJ2-3

CDR3 DNA: TGTGCCAGAGGGTCCTCCTGGGCAGGAAAGCGGGATGGCTACACCTTC
CDR3 protein: CARGSSWAGKRDGYTF
D gene: .
clone size: .
V gene: TRBV6-4
J gene: TRBJ1-2

CDR3 DNA: TGCGCCAGCAGCTCCCGAACAGGAGGGGACACTGAAGCTTTCTTT
CDR3 protein: CASSSRTGGDTEAFF
D gene: .
clone size: .
V gene: TRBV4-3
J gene: TRBJ1-1

CDR3 DNA: TGTGCCAGCAGTTTACAAGGACTCTGGGAGTATTTT
CDR3 protein: CASSLQGLWEYF
D gene: .
clone size: .
V gene: TRBV28
J gene: TRBJ2-3

CDR3 DNA: TGTGCCTGGAGCACCCCCGGGACTAGCGGATCCTACGAGCAGTACTTC
CDR3 protein: CAWSTPGTSGSYEQYF
D gene: TRBD2
clone size: .
V gene: TRBV30
J gene: TRBJ2-7

CDR3 DNA: TGTGCCAGCAGTGAAAAACAATCTTCCCTCACAGATACGCAGTATTTT
CDR3 protein: CASSEKQSSLTDTQYF
D gene: .
clone size: .
V gene: TRBV25-1
J gene: TRBJ2-3

CDR3 DNA: TGCGCCAGCAGCCAGACAGGGAATCAGCCCCAGCATTTT
CDR3 protein: CASSQTGNQPQHF
D gene: TRBD1
clone size: .
V gene: TRBV4-1
J gene: TRBJ1-5

CDR3 DNA: TGTGCCAGCAGCTCCGCCGAAGGGGGTTGGGAGACCCAGTACTTC
CDR3 protein: CASSSAEGGWETQYF
D gene: .
clone size: .
V gene: TRBV7-9
J gene: TRBJ2-5

CDR3 DNA: TGTGCCAGCAGTTTGGTCCGGGGGGGCGGGTACGAGCAGTACTTC
CDR3 protein: CASSLVRGGGYEQYF
D gene: TRBD2
clone size: once
V gene: TRBV27
J gene: TRBJ2-7

CDR3 DNA: TGTGCCAGCAGCTTAGGCGGGATGAACACTGAAGCTTTCTTT
CDR3 protein: CASSLGGMNTEAFF
D gene: .
clone size: .
V gene: TRBV7-9
J gene: TRBJ1-1

CDR3 DNA: TGTGCCAGCAGTGCCTTTAATGACAGGGTGGGCAACAATGAGCAGTTCTTC
CDR3 protein: CASSAFNDRVGNNEQFF
D gene: TRBD1
clone size: .
V gene: TRBV2
J gene: TRBJ2-1

CDR3 DNA: TGTGCCAGCAGCTTAGCGGCGGACACTAAGGGAGAAAAACTGTTTTTT
CDR3 protein: CASSLAADTKGEKLFF
D gene: .
clone size: .
V gene: TRBV7-9
J gene: TRBJ1-4

CDR3 DNA: TGTGCCAGCAGTTACATAGGCGACAGTCGCAATGAGCAGTTCTTC
CDR3 protein: CASSYIGDSRNEQFF
D gene: .
clone size: .
V gene: TRBV6-5
J gene: TRBJ2-1

CDR3 DNA: TGTGCCAGCAGTTACTCGCCAGGAAGCTATGGCTACACCTTC
CDR3 protein: CASSYSPGSYGYTF
D gene: .
clone size: .
V gene: TRBV6-5
J gene: TRBJ1-2

CDR3 DNA: TGTGCCAGCTCACCAAGTCGGACAGGGGGCGTGAGAGATGGCTACACCTTC
CDR3 protein: CASSPSRTGGVRDGYTF
D gene: TRBD1
clone size: .
V gene: TRBV18
J gene: TRBJ1-2

CDR3 DNA: TGTGCCAGCAGCCCCCGGGACACAGTGTACGAGCAGTACTTC
CDR3 protein: CASSPRDTVYEQYF
D gene: .
clone size: .
V gene: TRBV14
J gene: TRBJ2-7

CDR3 DNA: TGCGCCAGCAGCTTGATTCCACAGGGGGCCCCAAATGAGCAGTTCTTC
CDR3 protein: CASSLIPQGAPNEQFF
D gene: TRBD1
clone size: .
V gene: TRBV5-1
J gene: TRBJ2-1

CDR3 DNA: TGTGCCAGCAGTGATCAGGGTATCATCAGAAACGAGCAGTACTTC
CDR3 protein: CASSDQGIIRNEQYF
D gene: .
clone size: .
V gene: TRBV14
J gene: TRBJ2-7

CDR3 DNA: TGTGCCAGCAGCCCCGGTGGACAGGGGAGCACCGGGGAGCTGTTTTTT
CDR3 protein: CASSPGGQGSTGELFF
D gene: TRBD1
clone size: .
V gene: TRBV7-3
J gene: TRBJ2-2

CDR3 DNA: TGCGCCAGCAGCCTCTCGGGGGGGTATCCCTACGAGCAGTACTTC
CDR3 protein: CASSLSGGYPYEQYF
D gene: TRBD2
clone size: .
V gene: TRBV4-1
J gene: TRBJ2-7

CDR3 DNA: TGCAGCGTTGAACAGGGGGCGCTTGGCACTGAAGCTTTCTTT
CDR3 protein: CSVEQGALGTEAFF
D gene: TRBD1
clone size: once
V gene: TRBV29-1
J gene: TRBJ1-1

CDR3 DNA: TGTGCCAGCTCACCTAGCCAGGGGGCTTACAATGAGCAGTTCTTC
CDR3 protein: CASSPSQGAYNEQFF
D gene: TRBD1
clone size: .
V gene: TRBV18
J gene: TRBJ2-1

CDR3 DNA: TGTGCCAGCAGTCTCCGACAGGGTGGGCACACCATATATTTT
CDR3 protein: CASSLRQGGHTIYF
D gene: TRBD1
clone size: .
V gene: TRBV28
J gene: TRBJ1-3

CDR3 DNA: TGCGCCAGCAGCTTGGAGGCAGGGAATCAGCCCCAGCATTTT
CDR3 protein: CASSLEAGNQPQHF
D gene: .
clone size: .
V gene: TRBV5-1
J gene: TRBJ1-5

CDR3 DNA: TGTGCCAGCAGCGTAGATAGCGGGGGAATAGATACGCAGTATTTT
CDR3 protein: CASSVDSGGIDTQYF
D gene: TRBD2
clone size: .
V gene: TRBV9
J gene: TRBJ2-3

CDR3 DNA: TGTGCCAGCAGTTTTAAATGGCGTAGCGGCACCTCCTACGAGCAGTACTTC
CDR3 protein: CASSFKWRSGTSYEQYF
D gene: .
clone size: .
V gene: TRBV28
J gene: TRBJ2-7

CDR3 DNA: TGTGCCAGCAGCCAAGTATTTCCTGTAGCGCTCCAAGAGACCCAGTACTTC
CDR3 protein: CASSQVFPVALQETQYF
D gene: .
clone size: .
V gene: TRBV14
J gene: TRBJ2-5

CDR3 DNA: TGTGCCAGCAGTTTACCTCCCCCCTCCGAGCAGTACTTC
CDR3 protein: CASSLPPPSEQYF
D gene: .
clone size: .
V gene: TRBV28
J gene: TRBJ2-7

CDR3 DNA: TGTGCCAGCAGCCAAGACTGGACAGGGGTGCAGCCCCAGCATTTT
CDR3 protein: CASSQDWTGVQPQHF
D gene: TRBD1
clone size: .
V gene: TRBV4-2
J gene: TRBJ1-5

CDR3 DNA: TGTGCCAGCTCACCACCGGGACAGGGAGCCTACGAGCAGTACTTC
CDR3 protein: CASSPPGQGAYEQYF
D gene: TRBD1
clone size: .
V gene: TRBV18
J gene: TRBJ2-7

CDR3 DNA: TGTGCCAGCAGCTCACAGGGGAACACTGAAGCTTTCTTT
CDR3 protein: CASSSQGNTEAFF
D gene: .
clone size: once
V gene: TRBV6-5
J gene: TRBJ1-1

CDR3 DNA: TGTGCCAGCAGTTTATCGACTAGCGGGAGAACTACAGATACGCAGTATTTT
CDR3 protein: CASSLSTSGRTTDTQYF
D gene: TRBD2
clone size: few
V gene: TRBV27
J gene: TRBJ2-3

CDR3 DNA: TGTGCCAGCAGCCCCTGGCGGGACGGTTACAATGAGCAGTTCTTC
CDR3 protein: CASSPWRDGYNEQFF
D gene: .
clone size: .
V gene: TRBV9
J gene: TRBJ2-1

CDR3 DNA: TGTGCCAGCAGCTTAGCAGCGGTAGAGACCCAGTACTTC
CDR3 protein: CASSLAAVETQYF
D gene: .
clone size: .
V gene: TRBV7-9
J gene: TRBJ2-5

CDR3 DNA: TGCGCCAGCAGCCAAGGGGGAGGGGTCTACAATGAGCAGTTCTTC
CDR3 protein: CASSQGGGVYNEQFF
D gene: TRBD2
clone size: few
V gene: TRBV4-1
J gene: TRBJ2-1

CDR3 DNA: TGTGCCAGCAGTCTAACAGGGAGAATTGAAGCTTTCTTT
CDR3 protein: CASSLTGRIEAFF
D gene: .
clone size: .
V gene: TRBV7-2
J gene: TRBJ1-1

CDR3 DNA: TGTGCCAGCAGTTACACCAGACAGGGGTACGGCTACACCTTC
CDR3 protein: CASSYTRQGYGYTF
D gene: TRBD1
clone size: few
V gene: TRBV6-5
J gene: TRBJ1-2

CDR3 DNA: TGTGCCAGCTCCCCTGGGACAGACACCGGGGAGCTGTTTTTT
CDR3 protein: CASSPGTDTGELFF
D gene: TRBD1
clone size: .
V gene: TRBV25-1
J gene: TRBJ2-2